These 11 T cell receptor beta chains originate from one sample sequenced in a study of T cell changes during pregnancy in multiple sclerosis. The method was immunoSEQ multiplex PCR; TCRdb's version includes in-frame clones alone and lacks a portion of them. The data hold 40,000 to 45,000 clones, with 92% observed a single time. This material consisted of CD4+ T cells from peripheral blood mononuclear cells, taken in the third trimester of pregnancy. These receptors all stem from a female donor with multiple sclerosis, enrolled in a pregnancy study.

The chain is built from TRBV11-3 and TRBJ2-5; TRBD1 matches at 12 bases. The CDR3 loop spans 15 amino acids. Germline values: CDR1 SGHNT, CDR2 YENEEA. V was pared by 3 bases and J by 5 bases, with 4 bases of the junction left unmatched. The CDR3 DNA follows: TGTGCCAGCAGCTTCCCGGGACAGGGGGCCGAGACCCAGTACTTC. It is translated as CASSFPGQGAETQYF.

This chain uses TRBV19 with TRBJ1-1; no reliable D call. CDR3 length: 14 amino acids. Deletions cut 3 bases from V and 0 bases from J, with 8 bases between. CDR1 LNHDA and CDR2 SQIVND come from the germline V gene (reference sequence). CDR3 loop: CASSISLLNTEAFF. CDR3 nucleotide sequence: TGTGCCAGTAGTATTAGCCTTTTGAACACTGAAGCTTTCTTT.

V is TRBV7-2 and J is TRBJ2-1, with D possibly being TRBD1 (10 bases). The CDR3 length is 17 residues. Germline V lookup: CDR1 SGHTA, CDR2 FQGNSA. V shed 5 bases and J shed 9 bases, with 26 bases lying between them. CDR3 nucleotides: TGTGCCAGCAGCGACCGGGACAGGGGACTAGCTGGATTTGAGCAGTTCTTC. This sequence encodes CASSDRDRGLAGFEQFF.

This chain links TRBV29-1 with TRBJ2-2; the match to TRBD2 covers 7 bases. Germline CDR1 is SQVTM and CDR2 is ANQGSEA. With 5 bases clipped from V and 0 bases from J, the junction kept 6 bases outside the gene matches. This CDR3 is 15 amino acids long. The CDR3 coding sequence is TGCAGCGTTCCCCTAGCGGCCGCGAACACCGGGGAGCTGTTTTTT. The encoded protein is CSVPLAAANTGELFF.

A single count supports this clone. CDR3 in DNA: TGTGCCAGCAGTTTGTTTGGGACTAGAGGAGATACGCAGTATTTT. Amino acids: CASSLFGTRGDTQYF. V is TRBV27 and J is TRBJ2-3, with TRBD2 matching over 8 bases. Per germline, CDR1 MNHEY and CDR2 SMNVEV (reference sequence). The CDR3 totals 15 residues. With V trimmed by 3 bases and J by 5 bases, 7 bases remained unmatched.

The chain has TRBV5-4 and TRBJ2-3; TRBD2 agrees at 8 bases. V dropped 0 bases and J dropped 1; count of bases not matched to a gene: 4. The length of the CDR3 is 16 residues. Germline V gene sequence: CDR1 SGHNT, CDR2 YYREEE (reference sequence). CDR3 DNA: TGTGCCAGCAGCTTGGCTGCGGGAGGTCGCACAGATACGCAGTATTTT. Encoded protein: CASSLAAGGRTDTQYF.

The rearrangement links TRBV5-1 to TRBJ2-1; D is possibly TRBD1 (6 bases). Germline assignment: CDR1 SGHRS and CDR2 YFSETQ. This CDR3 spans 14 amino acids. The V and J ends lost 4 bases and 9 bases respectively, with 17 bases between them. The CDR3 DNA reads TGCGCCAGCAGCGATCGGGGAACAGGGAGTGAGCAGTTCTTC. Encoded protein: CASSDRGTGSEQFF.

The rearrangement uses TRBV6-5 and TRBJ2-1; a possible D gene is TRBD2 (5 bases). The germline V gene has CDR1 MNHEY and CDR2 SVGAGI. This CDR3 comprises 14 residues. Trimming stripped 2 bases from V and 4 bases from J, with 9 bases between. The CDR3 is CASSYEGGYNEQFF. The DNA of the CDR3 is TGTGCCAGCAGTTACGAGGGCGGATACAATGAGCAGTTCTTC.

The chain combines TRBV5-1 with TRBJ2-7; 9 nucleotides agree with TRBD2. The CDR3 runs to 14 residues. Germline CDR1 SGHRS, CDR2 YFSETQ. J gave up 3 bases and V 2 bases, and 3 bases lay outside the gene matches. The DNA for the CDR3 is TGCGCCAGCAGCTTAGCGGGAGGTTACTACGAGCAGTACTTC. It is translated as CASSLAGGYYEQYF.

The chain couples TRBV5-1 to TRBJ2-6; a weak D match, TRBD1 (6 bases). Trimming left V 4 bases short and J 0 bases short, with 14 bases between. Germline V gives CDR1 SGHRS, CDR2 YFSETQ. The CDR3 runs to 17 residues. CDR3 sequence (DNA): TGCGCCAGCAGCCTTCGCGCAGGGGACTCTGGGGCCAACGTCCTGACTTTC. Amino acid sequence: CASSLRAGDSGANVLTF. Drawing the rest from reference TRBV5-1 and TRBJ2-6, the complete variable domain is KAGVTQTPRYLIKTRGQQVTLSCSPISGHRSVSWYQQTPGQGLQFLFEYFSETQRNKGNFPGRFSGRQFSNSRSEMNVSTLELGDSALYLCASSLRAGDSGANVLTFGAGSRLTVL.

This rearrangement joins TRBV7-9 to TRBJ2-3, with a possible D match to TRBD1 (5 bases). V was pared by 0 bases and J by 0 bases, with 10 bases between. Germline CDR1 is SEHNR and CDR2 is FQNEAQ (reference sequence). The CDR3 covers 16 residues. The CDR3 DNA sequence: TGTGCCAGCAGCTTAGCTACCAGGGCTAGCACAGATACGCAGTATTTT. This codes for CASSLATRASTDTQYF.